This TCR beta chain is drawn from a study of Graves' ophthalmopathy and Graves' hyperthyroidism. The overall study: The term stable hyperthyroidism indicated an absence of ophthalmopathy within 18 months of follow-up.

Study findings and constraints: A classifier, a 13-signature model, separated ophthalmopathy from stable hyperthyroidism with roughly 86% sensitivity and 81.08% specificity. Among thyroid clonotypes expanded above 0.001 frequency, most also appeared in blood.

A word on this clonotype: Its antigen is as yet unknown.

RNA transcripts yielded amplified TCR beta CDR3 regions. A first-round RT-PCR used HTBI primers, followed by a second-round multiplex PCR. TCRdb reanalysed the multiplex PCR reads using MiXCR and keeps one entry per CDR3 protein. This sample carries roughly 1.1 million distinct CDR3 sequences, roughly two fifths of them seen once, and the ten largest clones take approximately 12%. The length of the CDR3 is 13 residues. Germline loops: CDR1 SNHLY, CDR2 FYNNEI. Losses at the gene ends were 6 bases for V and 3 bases for J; bases not matched to a gene: 3. Patients in the hyperthyroidism group, adults aged 18 to 65, were newly diagnosed, under 2 months' duration.

The sequenced sample consisted of peripheral blood or thyroid tissue (not recorded which). The chain is built from TRBV2 and TRBJ1-1, with 8 bases identical to TRBD1. The source of this sequence is an adult man with Graves' hyperthyroidism. The DNA for the CDR3 is TGTGCCAGCAGAACACAGGGGGACACTGAAGCTTTCTTT. This translates into CASRTQGDTEAFF.